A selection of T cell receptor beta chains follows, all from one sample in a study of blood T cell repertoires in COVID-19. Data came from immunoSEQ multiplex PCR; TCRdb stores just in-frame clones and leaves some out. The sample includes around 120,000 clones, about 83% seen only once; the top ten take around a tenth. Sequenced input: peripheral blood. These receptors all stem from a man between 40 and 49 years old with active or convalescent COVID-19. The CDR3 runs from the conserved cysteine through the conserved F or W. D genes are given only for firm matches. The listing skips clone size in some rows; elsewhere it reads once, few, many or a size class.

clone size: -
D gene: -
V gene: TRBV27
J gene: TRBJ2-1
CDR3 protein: CASKALSPGSNEQFF
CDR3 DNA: TGTGCCAGCAAGGCCCTCTCCCCCGGGAGCAATGAGCAGTTCTTC

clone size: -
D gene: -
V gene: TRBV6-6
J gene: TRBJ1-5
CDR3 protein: CASSRSRTGKHNQPQHF
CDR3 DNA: TGTGCCAGCAGTAGATCCCGAACAGGGAAACACAATCAGCCCCAGCATTTT

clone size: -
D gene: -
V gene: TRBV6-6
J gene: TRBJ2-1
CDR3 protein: CASSYLRENEQFF
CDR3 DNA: TGTGCCAGCAGTTACCTACGGGAGAATGAGCAGTTCTTC

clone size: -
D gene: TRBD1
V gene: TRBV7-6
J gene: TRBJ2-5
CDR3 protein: CASSHDQGAQETQYF
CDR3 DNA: TGTGCCAGCAGCCACGACCAGGGGGCCCAAGAGACCCAGTACTTC

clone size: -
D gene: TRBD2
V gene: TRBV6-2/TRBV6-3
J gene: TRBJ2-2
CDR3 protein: CASSWAGDAVGTGELFF
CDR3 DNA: TGTGCCAGCAGTTGGGCGGGGGATGCTGTGGGCACCGGGGAGCTGTTTTTT

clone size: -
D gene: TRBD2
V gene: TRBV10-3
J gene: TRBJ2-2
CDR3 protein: CATSGGPGNGGELFF
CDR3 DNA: TGTGCCACCTCGGGGGGGCCGGGAAATGGCGGGGAGCTGTTTTTT

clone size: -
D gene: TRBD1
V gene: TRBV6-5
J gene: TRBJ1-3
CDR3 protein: CASSYVEDRGDNTIYF
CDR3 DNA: TGTGCCAGCAGTTACGTAGAGGACAGGGGAGACAACACCATATATTTT

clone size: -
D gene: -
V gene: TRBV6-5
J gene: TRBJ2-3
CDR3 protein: CASSPTGRTTDTQYF
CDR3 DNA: TGTGCCAGCAGCCCGACAGGCCGGACCACAGATACGCAGTATTTT

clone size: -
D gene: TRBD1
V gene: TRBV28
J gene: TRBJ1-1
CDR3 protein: CASSPGTGSRADTEAFF
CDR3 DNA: TGTGCCAGCAGTCCGGGGACAGGGTCTCGAGCAGACACTGAAGCTTTCTTT

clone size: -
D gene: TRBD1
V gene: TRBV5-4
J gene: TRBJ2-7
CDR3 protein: CASSHPGQNYEQYF
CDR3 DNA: TGTGCCAGCAGCCACCCGGGACAGAACTACGAGCAGTACTTC

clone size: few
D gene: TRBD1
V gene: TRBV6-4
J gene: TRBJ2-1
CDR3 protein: CASSDSTGYNEQFF
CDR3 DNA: TGTGCCAGCAGTGACTCGACAGGGTACAATGAGCAGTTCTTC

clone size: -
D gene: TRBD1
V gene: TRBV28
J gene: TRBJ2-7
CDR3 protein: CASSQDRGYYEQYF
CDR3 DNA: TGTGCCAGCAGCCAAGACAGGGGATACTACGAGCAGTACTTC

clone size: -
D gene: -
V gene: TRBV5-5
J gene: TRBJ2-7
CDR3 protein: CASSTGRDYEQYF
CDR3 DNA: TGTGCCAGCAGCACCGGACGGGACTACGAGCAGTACTTC

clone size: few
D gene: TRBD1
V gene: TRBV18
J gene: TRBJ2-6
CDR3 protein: CASSKDRGRSSGANVLTF
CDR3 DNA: TGTGCCAGCTCTAAAGACAGGGGAAGGAGCTCTGGGGCCAACGTCCTGACTTTC